This T cell receptor beta chain was obtained from a study of blood T cell repertoires in COVID-19. Study information: In each case, the material was cDNA or gDNA derived from T cells, B-cell-depleted T cells, or PBMCs.

Germline V gene data show CDR1 as ENHRY and CDR2 as SYGVKD. The CDR3 runs to 19 residues. J was trimmed by 0 bases and V by 3 bases; bases with no gene match: 9. Source study methods: Estimated nucleated cell counts came from reference gene primer amplification. Some clones are missing from TCRdb's copy, which holds only in-frame ones; the method was immunoSEQ multiplex PCR. D and trimming come from the DNA, and the V and J calls and clone size come from that table. The sample lists 120,000 or so clones, around 87% occurring once. The V gene is TRBV10-3, the J gene TRBJ1-6, with 9 positions matching TRBD1. The material sequenced was peripheral blood. The sequence was obtained from a man between 65 and 85 years old with active or convalescent COVID-19. CDR3 bases: TGTGCCATCAGTGACAGACAGGGGGGATCCGGCTCCTATAATTCACCCCTCCACTTT. This codes for CAISDRQGGSGSYNSPLHF.